The clone carrying this T cell receptor (beta chain) was counted a single time. The method was immunoSEQ multiplex PCR; TCRdb's version includes in-frame clones alone and lacks a portion of them. The sample yields roughly 590,000 clones, around 95% seen once. CD45RO-negative, CCR7-positively selected cells formed the naive CD8 fraction, excluding terminally differentiated effector memory CD45RA+ cells. Everyone who donated was a Caucasian adult who lived in Nashville, Tennessee. This CDR3 spans 15 amino acids. V dropped 0 bases and J dropped 5 bases, with 14 bases sitting between them. Germline V gives CDR1 SGHDT, CDR2 YYEEEE. This sample was taken from a study of shared clonotypes between healthy human individuals.

The chain carries TRBV5-6 and TRBJ1-1; TRBD1 is a possible D gene (6 bases). This TCR came from a woman in her twenties or thirties in good health. The material sequenced was naive CD8+ T cells sorted from blood. This CDR3 reads CASSLGGGRRTEAFF. CDR3 in DNA: TGTGCCAGCAGCTTGGGTGGGGGCCGTCGGACTGAAGCTTTCTTT.